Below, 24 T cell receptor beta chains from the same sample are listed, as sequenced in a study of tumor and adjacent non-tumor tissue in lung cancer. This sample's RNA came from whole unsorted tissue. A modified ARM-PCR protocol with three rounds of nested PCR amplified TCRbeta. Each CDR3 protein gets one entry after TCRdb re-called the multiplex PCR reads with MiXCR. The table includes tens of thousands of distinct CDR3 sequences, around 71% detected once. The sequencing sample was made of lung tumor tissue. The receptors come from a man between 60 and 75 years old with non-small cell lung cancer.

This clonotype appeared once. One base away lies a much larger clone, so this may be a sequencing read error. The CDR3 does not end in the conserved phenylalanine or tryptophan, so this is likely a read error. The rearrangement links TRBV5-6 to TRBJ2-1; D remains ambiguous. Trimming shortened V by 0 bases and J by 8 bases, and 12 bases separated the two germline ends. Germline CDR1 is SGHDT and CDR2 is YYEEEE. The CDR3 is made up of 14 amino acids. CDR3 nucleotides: TGTGCCAGCAGCTTGGACGGCCTTGGGGATGAGCAGTTCGTC. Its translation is CASSLDGLGDEQFV.

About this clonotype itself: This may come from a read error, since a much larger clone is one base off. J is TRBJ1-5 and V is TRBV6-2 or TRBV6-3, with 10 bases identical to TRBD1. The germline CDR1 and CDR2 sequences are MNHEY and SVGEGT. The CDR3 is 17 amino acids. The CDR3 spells CAISYSTGGMGNQPQHF. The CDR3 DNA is TGTGCCATCAGTTACTCGACAGGGGGCATGGGCAATCAGCCCCAGCATTTT.

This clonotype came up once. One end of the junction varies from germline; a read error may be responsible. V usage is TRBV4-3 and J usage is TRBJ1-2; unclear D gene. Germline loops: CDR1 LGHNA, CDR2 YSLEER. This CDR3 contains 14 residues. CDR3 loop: CAISQVGGCYGYTF. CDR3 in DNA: TGCGCCATCAGCCAAGTGGGAGGTTGCTATGGCTACACCTTC.

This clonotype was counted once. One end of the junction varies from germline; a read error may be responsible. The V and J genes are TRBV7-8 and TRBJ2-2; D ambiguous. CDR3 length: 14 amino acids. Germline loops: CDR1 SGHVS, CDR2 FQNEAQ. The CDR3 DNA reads TGCGCCAGCAGCTTATGGACGGACACCGGGGAGCTGTTTTTT. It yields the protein CASSLWTDTGELFF.

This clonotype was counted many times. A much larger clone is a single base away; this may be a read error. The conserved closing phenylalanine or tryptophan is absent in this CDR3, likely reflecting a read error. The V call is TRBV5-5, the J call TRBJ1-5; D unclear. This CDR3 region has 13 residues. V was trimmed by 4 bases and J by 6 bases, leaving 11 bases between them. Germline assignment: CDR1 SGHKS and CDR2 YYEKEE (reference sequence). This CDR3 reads CASSPAPSQPQHL. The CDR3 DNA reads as TGTGCCAGCAGCCCCGCCCCGTCTCAGCCCCAGCATCTT.

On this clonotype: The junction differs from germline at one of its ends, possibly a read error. The CDR3 sequence: CASSQGLAGGLNISYNEQLF. The CDR3 DNA reads as TGCGCCAGCAGCCAAGGACTAGCCGGAGGACTAAACATCTCCTACAATGAGCAGTTATTC. The rearrangement joins TRBV4-3 to TRBJ2-1, with 7 bases lining up with TRBD2. The germline V gene encodes CDR1 LGHNA and CDR2 YSLEER. This CDR3 contains 20 residues.

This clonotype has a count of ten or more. The CDR3 region has the DNA TGCAGCGTAGTCCAGCGGGGGGGCTTCGGGGAGCTGTTTTTT. It yields the protein CSVVQRGGFGELFF. The V call is TRBV29-1, the J call TRBJ2-2; 10 nucleotides line up with TRBD2. V shed 6 bases, J shed 7 bases, and the junction held 8 bases outside the gene matches. CDR1 SQVTM and CDR2 ANQGSEA come from the germline V gene. The CDR3 has 14 amino acids.

Here the CDR3 DNA reads TGTGCCAGTAGGAGGACTAACGGGAGCTCCTACGGGCAATACTTC. This translates into CASRRTNGSSYGQYF. V is TRBV11-3 and J is TRBJ2-7; possible D gene TRBD2, 6 bases. This CDR3 region has 15 residues. Per germline, CDR1 SGHNT and CDR2 YENEEA. V was trimmed by 9 bases and J by 13 bases, leaving 31 bases between them.

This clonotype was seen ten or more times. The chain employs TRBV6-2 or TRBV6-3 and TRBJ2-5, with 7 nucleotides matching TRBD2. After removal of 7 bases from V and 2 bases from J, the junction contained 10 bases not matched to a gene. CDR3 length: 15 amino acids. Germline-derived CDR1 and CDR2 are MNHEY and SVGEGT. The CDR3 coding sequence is TGTGCCAGCACCAACGCGGCTAGCGGACAAGAGACCCAGTACTTC. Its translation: CASTNAASGQETQYF.

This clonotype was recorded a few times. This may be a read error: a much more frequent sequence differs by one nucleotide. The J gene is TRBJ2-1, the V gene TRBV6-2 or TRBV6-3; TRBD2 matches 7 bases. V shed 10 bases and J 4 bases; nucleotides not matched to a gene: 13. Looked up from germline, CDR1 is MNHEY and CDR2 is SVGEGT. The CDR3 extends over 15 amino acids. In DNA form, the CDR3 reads TGTGCCAACAGCGCGGGAGAGGGGCTTTACAATGAGCAGTTCTTC. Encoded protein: CANSAGEGLYNEQFF.

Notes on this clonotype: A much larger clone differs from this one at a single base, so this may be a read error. The DNA of the CDR3 is TGTGCCAGCAGCGCGGCCACGGGACATAGCAAACAGCCCCAGCATTTT. Translating gives CASSAATGHSKQPQHF. The J gene is TRBJ1-5, the V gene TRBV5-6; weak D call: TRBD1 (6 bases). In germline, CDR1 is SGHDT, CDR2 YYEEEE. CDR3 length: 16 amino acids.

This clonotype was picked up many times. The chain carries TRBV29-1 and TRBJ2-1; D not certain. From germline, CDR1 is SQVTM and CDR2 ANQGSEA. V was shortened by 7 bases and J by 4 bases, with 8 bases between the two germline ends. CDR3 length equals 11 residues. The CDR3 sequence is CSAVGYNEQFF. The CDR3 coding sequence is TGCAGCGCGGTGGGGTACAATGAGCAGTTCTTC.

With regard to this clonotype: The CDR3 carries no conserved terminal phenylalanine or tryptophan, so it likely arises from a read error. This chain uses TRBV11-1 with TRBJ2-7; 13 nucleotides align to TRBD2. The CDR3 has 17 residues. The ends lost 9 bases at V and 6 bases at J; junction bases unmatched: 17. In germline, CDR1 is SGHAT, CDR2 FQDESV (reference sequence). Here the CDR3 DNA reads TGTGCCAGGAGCGCGCCGGGACTAGCGGGACCCTTCCGCGAGCAGTACTTA. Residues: CARSAPGLAGPFREQYL.

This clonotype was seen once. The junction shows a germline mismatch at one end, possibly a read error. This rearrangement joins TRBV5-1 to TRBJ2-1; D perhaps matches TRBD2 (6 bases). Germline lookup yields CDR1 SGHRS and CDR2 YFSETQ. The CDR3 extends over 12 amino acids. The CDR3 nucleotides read TGCGCCAGGAGCTTGGGGGGCAATGAGCAGTTCTTC. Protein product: CARSLGGNEQFF.

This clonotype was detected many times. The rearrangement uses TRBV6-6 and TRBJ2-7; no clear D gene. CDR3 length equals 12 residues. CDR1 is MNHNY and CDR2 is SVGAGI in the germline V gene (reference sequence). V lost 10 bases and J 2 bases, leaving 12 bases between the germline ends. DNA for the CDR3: TGTGCCACCCTCACGCACACCTACGAGCAGTACTTC. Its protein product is CATLTHTYEQYF.

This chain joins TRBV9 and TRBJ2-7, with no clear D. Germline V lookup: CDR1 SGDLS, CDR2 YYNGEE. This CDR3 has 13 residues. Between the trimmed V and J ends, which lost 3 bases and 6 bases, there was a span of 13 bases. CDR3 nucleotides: TGTGCCAGCAGCGAGCCCGGTACGAGCGAGCAGTACTTC. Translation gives CASSEPGTSEQYF. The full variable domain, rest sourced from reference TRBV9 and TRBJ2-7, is DSGVTQTPKHLITATGQRVTLRCSPRSGDLSVYWYQQSLDQGLQFLIQYYNGEERAKGNILERFSAQQFPDLHSELNLSSLELGDSALYFCASSEPGTSEQYFGPGTRLTVT.

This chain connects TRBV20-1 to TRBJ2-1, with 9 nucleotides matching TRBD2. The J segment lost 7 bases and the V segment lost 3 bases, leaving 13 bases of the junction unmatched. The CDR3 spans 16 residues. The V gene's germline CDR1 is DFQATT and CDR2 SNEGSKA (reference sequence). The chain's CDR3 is CSARPGGAGGRNEQFF. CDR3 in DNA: TGCAGTGCTAGGCCCGGGGGAGCGGGAGGTCGTAATGAGCAGTTCTTC.

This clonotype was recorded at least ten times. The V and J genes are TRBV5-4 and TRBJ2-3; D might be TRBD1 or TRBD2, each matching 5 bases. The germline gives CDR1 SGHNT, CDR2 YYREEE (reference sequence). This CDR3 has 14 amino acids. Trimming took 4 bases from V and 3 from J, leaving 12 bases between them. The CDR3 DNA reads TGTGCCAGCAGCCCAGGGACGAGGACAGATACGCAGTATTTT. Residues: CASSPGTRTDTQYF.

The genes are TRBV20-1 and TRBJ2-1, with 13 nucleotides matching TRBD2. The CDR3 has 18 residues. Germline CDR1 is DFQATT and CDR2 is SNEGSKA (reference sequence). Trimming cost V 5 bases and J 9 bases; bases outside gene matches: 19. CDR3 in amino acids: CSALLLQGSRLAGGEQFF. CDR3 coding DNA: TGCAGTGCTCTACTCCTACAGGGGTCAAGACTAGCGGGGGGTGAGCAGTTCTTC.

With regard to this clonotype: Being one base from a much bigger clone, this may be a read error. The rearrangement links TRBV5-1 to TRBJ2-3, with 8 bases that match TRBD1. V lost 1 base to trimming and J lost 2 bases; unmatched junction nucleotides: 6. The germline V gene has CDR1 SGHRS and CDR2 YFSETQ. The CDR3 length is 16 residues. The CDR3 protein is CASSLTGQALTDTQYF. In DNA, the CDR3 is TGCGCCAGCAGCTTGACGGGACAGGCCCTCACAGATACGCAGTATTTT.

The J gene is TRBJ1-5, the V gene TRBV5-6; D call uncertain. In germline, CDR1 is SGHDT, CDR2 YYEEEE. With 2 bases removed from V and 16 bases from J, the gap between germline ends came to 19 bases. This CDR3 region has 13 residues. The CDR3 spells CASSFRRIQPHHF. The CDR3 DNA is TGTGCCAGCAGCTTTCGGAGAATTCAGCCACATCATTTT.

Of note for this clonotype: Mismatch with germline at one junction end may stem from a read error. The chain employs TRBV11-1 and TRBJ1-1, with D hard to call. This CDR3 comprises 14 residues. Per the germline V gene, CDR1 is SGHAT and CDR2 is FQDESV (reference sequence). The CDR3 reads CASSTTVGPTEAFF. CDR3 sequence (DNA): TGTGCCAGCAGCACCACTGTGGGTCCCACTGAAGCTTTCTTC.

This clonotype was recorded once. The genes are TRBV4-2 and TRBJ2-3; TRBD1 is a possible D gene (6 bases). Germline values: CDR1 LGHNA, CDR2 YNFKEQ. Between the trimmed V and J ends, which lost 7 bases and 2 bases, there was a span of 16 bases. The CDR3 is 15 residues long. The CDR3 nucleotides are TGTGCCAGCATCACCCAGGACAGAGTCACAGATACGCAGTATTTT. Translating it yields CASITQDRVTDTQYF.

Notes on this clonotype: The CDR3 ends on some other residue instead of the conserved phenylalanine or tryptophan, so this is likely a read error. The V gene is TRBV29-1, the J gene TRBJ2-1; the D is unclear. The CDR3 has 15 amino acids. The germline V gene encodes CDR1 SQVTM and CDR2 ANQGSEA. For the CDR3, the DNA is TGCAGCGTTGAGTTCCCTGGCGGCTCCTACAATGGGCAGTTCCTC. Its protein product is CSVEFPGGSYNGQFL.